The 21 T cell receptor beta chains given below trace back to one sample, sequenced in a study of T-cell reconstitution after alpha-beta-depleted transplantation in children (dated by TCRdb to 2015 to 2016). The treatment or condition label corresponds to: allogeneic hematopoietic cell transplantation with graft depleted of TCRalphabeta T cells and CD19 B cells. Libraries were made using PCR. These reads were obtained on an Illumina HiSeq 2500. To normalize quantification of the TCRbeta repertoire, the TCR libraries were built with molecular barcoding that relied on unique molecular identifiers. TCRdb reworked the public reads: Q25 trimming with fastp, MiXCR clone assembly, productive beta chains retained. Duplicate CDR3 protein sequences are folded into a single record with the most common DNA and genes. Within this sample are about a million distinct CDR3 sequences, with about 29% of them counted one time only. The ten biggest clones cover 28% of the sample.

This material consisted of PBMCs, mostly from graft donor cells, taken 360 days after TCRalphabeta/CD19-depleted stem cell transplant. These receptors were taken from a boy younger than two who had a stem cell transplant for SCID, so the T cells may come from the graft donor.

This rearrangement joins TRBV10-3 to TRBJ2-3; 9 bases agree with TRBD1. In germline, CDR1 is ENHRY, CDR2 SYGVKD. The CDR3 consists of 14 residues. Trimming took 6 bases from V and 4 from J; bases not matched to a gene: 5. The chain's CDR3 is CAIRGQGLADTQYF. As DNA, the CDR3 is TGTGCCATCAGAGGACAGGGGTTGGCAGATACGCAGTATTTT.

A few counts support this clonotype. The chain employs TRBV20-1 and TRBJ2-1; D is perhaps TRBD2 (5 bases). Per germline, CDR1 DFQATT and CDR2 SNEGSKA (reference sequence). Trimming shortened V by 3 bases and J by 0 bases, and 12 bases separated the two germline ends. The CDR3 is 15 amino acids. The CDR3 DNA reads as TGCAGTGCTAGTGCTAGCCGAAGCTCCTACAATGAGCAGTTCTTC. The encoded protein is CSASASRSSYNEQFF.

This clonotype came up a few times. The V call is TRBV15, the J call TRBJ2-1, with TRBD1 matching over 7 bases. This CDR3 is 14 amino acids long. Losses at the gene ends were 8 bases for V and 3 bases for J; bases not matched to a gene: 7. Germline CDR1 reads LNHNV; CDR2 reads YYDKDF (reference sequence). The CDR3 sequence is CATEGQQNYNEQFF. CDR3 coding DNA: TGTGCCACCGAGGGACAGCAAAACTACAATGAGCAGTTCTTC.

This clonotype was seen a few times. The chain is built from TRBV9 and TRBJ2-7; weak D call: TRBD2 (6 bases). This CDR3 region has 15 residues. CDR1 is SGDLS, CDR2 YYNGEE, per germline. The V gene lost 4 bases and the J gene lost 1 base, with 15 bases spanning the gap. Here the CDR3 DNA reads TGTGCCAGCAGCCCCCGAGGGACTCAGTCCTACGAGCAGTACTTC. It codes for CASSPRGTQSYEQYF.

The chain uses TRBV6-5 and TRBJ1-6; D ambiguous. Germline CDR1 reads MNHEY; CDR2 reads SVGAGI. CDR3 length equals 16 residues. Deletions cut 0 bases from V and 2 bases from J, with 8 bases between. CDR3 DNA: TGTGCCAGCAGTTACTCGTCCGGGGCCTATAATTCACCCCTCCACTTT. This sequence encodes CASSYSSGAYNSPLHF.

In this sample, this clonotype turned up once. CDR3 bases: TGTGCCATCAGTGATACGGGACTGACTAATGAAAAACTGTTTTTT. This codes for CAISDTGLTNEKLFF. The chain combines TRBV10-3 with TRBJ1-4, with D perhaps TRBD1 (5 bases). Trimming left V 3 bases short and J 2 bases short, with 10 bases between. This CDR3 has 15 amino acids. The germline V gene has CDR1 ENHRY and CDR2 SYGVKD.

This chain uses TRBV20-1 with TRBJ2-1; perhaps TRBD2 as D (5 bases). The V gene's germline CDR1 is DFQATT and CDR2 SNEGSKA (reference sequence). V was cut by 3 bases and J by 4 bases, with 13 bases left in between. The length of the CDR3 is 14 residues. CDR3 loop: CSASIRGEYNEQFF. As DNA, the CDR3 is TGCAGTGCTAGTATACGGGGAGAATACAATGAGCAGTTCTTC.

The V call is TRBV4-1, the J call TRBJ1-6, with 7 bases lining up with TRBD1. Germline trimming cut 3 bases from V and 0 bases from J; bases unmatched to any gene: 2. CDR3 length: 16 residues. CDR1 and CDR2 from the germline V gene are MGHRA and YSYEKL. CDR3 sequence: CASSQGQRSYNSPLHF. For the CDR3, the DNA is TGCGCCAGCAGCCAGGGACAGCGCTCCTATAATTCACCCCTCCACTTT.

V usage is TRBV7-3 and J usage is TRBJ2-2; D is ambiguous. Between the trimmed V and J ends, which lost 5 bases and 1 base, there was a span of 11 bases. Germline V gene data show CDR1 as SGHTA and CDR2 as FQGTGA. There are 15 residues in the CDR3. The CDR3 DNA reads TGTGCCAGCAGCCTCCAGACGGTGAACACCGGGGAGCTGTTTTTT. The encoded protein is CASSLQTVNTGELFF.

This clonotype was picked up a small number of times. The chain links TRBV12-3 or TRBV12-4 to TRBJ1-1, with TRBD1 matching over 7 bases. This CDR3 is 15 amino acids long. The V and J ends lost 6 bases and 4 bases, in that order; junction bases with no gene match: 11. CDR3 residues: CASRTGQLGVTEAFF. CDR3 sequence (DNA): TGTGCCAGCAGAACGGGACAGTTGGGGGTCACTGAAGCTTTCTTT.

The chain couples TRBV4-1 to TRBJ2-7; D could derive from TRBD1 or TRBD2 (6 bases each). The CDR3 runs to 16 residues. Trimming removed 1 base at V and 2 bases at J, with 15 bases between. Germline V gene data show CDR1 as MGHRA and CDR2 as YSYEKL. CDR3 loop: CASSQGPGAIPYEQYF. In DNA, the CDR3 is TGCGCCAGCAGCCAAGGCCCGGGGGCGATCCCCTACGAGCAGTACTTC.

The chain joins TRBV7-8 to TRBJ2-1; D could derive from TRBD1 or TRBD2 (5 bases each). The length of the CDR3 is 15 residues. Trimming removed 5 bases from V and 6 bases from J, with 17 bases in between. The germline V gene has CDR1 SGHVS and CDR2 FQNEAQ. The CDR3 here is CASSPSGPPGNEQFF. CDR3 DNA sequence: TGTGCCAGCAGCCCCTCGGGGCCGCCTGGCAATGAGCAGTTCTTC.

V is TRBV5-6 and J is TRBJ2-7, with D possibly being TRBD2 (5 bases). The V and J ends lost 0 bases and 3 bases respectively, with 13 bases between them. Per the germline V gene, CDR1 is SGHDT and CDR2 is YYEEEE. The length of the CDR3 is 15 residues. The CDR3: CASSLEVSEDYEQYF. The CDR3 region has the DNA TGTGCCAGCAGCTTGGAGGTTAGCGAGGACTACGAGCAGTACTTC. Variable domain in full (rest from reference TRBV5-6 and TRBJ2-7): DAGVTQSPTHLIKTRGQQVTLRCSPKSGHDTVSWYQQALGQGPQFIFQYYEEEERQRGNFPDRFSGHQFPNYSSELNVNALLLGDSALYLCASSLEVSEDYEQYFGPGTRLTVT.

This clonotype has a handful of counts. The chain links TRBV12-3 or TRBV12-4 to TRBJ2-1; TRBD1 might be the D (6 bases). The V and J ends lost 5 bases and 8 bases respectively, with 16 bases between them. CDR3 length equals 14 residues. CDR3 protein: CASSRRQQGDEQFF. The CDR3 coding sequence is TGTGCCAGCAGTCGACGGCAACAGGGTGATGAGCAGTTCTTC.

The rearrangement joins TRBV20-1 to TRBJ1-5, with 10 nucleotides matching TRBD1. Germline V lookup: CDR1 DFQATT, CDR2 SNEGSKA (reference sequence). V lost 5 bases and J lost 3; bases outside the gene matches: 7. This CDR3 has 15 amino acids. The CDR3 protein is CSAQTGTGDNQPQHF. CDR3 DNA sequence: TGCAGTGCTCAAACCGGGACAGGGGACAATCAGCCCCAGCATTTT.

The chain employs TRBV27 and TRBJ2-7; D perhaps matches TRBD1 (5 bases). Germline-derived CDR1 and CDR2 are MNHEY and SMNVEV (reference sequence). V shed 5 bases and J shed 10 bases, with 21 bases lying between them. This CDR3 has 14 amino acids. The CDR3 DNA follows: TGTGCCAGCAGTCCCCTCCAGGGCCCCCCGGCCCAGTACTTC. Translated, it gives CASSPLQGPPAQYF.

The CDR3 coding sequence is TGTGCCAGCAGTTCCTTACCTCTCGGACGGGAAAAACTGTTTTTT. This gives the protein CASSSLPLGREKLFF. The chain carries TRBV27 and TRBJ1-4; D unclear. This CDR3 has 15 amino acids. In germline, CDR1 is MNHEY, CDR2 SMNVEV (reference sequence). The V gene lost 4 bases and the J gene lost 8 bases, with 17 bases spanning the gap.

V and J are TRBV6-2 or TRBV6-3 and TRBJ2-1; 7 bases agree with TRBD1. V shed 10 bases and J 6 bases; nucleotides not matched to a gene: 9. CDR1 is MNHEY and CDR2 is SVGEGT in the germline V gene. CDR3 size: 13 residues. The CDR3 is CATKTGSGNEQFF. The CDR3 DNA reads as TGTGCCACGAAGACAGGGTCCGGCAATGAGCAGTTCTTC.

The CDR3 reads CASKPHARGYTEAFF. For the CDR3, the DNA is TGTGCCAGCAAACCACACGCACGGGGTTATACTGAAGCTTTCTTT. The rearrangement uses TRBV19 and TRBJ1-1; D gene unclear. The germline V and J ends were trimmed by 9 bases and 5 bases, with 22 bases remaining between them. Germline assignment: CDR1 LNHDA and CDR2 SQIVND (reference sequence). The CDR3 is made up of 15 amino acids.

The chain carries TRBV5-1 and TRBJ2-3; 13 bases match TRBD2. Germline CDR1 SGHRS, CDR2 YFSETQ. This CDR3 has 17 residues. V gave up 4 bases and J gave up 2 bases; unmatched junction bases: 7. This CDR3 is CASSTGTSGIYTDTQYF. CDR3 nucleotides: TGCGCCAGCAGCACAGGGACTAGCGGGATTTACACAGATACGCAGTATTTT.

The DNA of the CDR3 is TGTGCCAGCAGTTTAGGACAGGGCAATGAATACGGCTCCTACGAGCAGTACTTC. It specifies CASSLGQGNEYGSYEQYF. The V call is TRBV27, the J call TRBJ2-7, with TRBD1 matching 8 bases. V trimming: 2 bases; J trimming: 0 bases; junction bases outside the gene matches: 12. Germline CDR1 is MNHEY and CDR2 is SMNVEV (reference sequence). The CDR3 runs 18 residues.